This is a list of T cell receptor beta chains from one sample in a study of T cell changes during pregnancy in multiple sclerosis. The assay was immunoSEQ multiplex PCR, and TCRdb's table has in-frame clones only and misses some. This sample yields 50,000 or so clones, of which over 85% are seen a single time; approximately 0.4% belongs to the top ten. The source material was CD4+ T cells from peripheral blood mononuclear cells, sampled before pregnancy. The receptor set was obtained from a female donor with multiple sclerosis, enrolled in a pregnancy study. The CDR3 runs from the conserved cysteine through the conserved F or W. The order of the fields is D gene, clone size, J gene, V gene, CDR3 DNA, CDR3 protein. A D gene is named only where the DNA matches it firmly. Where a row states a size, it is once, few, many or the class of an expanded clone; other rows omit it.

D gene: TRBD2
clone size: NA
J gene: TRBJ2-3
V gene: TRBV11-2
CDR3 DNA: TGTGCCAGCAGCTTAGGCGGCGGGAGAAAAGATACGCAGTATTTT
CDR3 protein: CASSLGGGRKDTQYF

D gene: NA
clone size: NA
J gene: TRBJ2-2
V gene: TRBV5-1
CDR3 DNA: TGCGCCAGCAGCTTGGCGCCGACAGGAAACACCGGGGAGCTGTTTTTT
CDR3 protein: CASSLAPTGNTGELFF

D gene: NA
clone size: few
J gene: TRBJ2-4
V gene: TRBV27
CDR3 DNA: TGTGCCAGCAGTAAAACCGGTTTCAAAAACATTCAGTACTTC
CDR3 protein: CASSKTGFKNIQYF

D gene: TRBD1
clone size: NA
J gene: TRBJ2-7
V gene: TRBV6-1
CDR3 DNA: TGTGCCAGCAGAGCATTCCGGGACAGACCCTACGAGCAGTACTTC
CDR3 protein: CASRAFRDRPYEQYF

D gene: TRBD2
clone size: NA
J gene: TRBJ2-5
V gene: TRBV19
CDR3 DNA: TGTGCCAGTAGTCCCGCTAGCGGAAGAGGGCAAGAGACCCAGTACTTC
CDR3 protein: CASSPASGRGQETQYF

D gene: NA
clone size: NA
J gene: TRBJ2-2
V gene: TRBV28
CDR3 DNA: TGTGCCAGCAGAGGGACATTGAACACCGGGGAGCTGTTTTTT
CDR3 protein: CASRGTLNTGELFF

D gene: NA
clone size: once
J gene: TRBJ1-1
V gene: TRBV4-1
CDR3 DNA: TGCGCCAGCAGTTACGGGGGGGAGAACACTGAAGCTTTCTTT
CDR3 protein: CASSYGGENTEAFF

D gene: NA
clone size: NA
J gene: TRBJ2-1
V gene: TRBV5-6
CDR3 DNA: TGTGCCAGCAGCCGGGGGAACGGTGAGCAGTTCTTC
CDR3 protein: CASSRGNGEQFF

D gene: NA
clone size: NA
J gene: TRBJ1-2
V gene: TRBV5-4
CDR3 DNA: TGTGCCAGCAGCGATGGGACATTTGGCTACACCTTC
CDR3 protein: CASSDGTFGYTF

D gene: TRBD1
clone size: NA
J gene: TRBJ1-2
V gene: TRBV29-1
CDR3 DNA: TGCAGCGCCAGACAGGGGGCCGGGTATGGCTACACCTTC
CDR3 protein: CSARQGAGYGYTF

D gene: TRBD1
clone size: NA
J gene: TRBJ2-7
V gene: TRBV18
CDR3 DNA: TGTGCCAGCTCGTCCGGGACAGGGAGACTCGACGAGCAGTACTTC
CDR3 protein: CASSSGTGRLDEQYF

D gene: NA
clone size: NA
J gene: TRBJ1-3
V gene: TRBV11-1
CDR3 DNA: TGTGCCAGCAGCGTGGGCCTTACTGGAAACACCATATATTTT
CDR3 protein: CASSVGLTGNTIYF

D gene: TRBD1
clone size: NA
J gene: TRBJ1-5
V gene: TRBV30
CDR3 DNA: TGTGCCTGGAGTGTACTGACAGGGGAGATAAATCAGCCCCAGCATTTT
CDR3 protein: CAWSVLTGEINQPQHF

D gene: TRBD1
clone size: NA
J gene: TRBJ1-5
V gene: TRBV5-1
CDR3 DNA: TGCGCCAGCAGTCTGACAGGGGACCAGCCCCAGCATTTT
CDR3 protein: CASSLTGDQPQHF

D gene: TRBD1
clone size: NA
J gene: TRBJ2-1
V gene: TRBV27
CDR3 DNA: TGTGCCAGCAGTTTAGACAGGGGGTTCCTAACCTCCTACAATGAGCAGTTCTTC
CDR3 protein: CASSLDRGFLTSYNEQFF

D gene: NA
clone size: NA
J gene: TRBJ2-3
V gene: TRBV4-3
CDR3 DNA: TGCGCCAGCAGCCAAGTGACAACAAACACAGATACGCAGTATTTT
CDR3 protein: CASSQVTTNTDTQYF

D gene: TRBD1
clone size: NA
J gene: TRBJ2-3
V gene: TRBV12-5
CDR3 DNA: TGTGCTAGTGGTTTGGTACTGCAGGGGGCATCAAGCACAGATACGCAGTATTTT
CDR3 protein: CASGLVLQGASSTDTQYF

D gene: TRBD2
clone size: NA
J gene: TRBJ2-1
V gene: TRBV7-3
CDR3 DNA: TGTGCCAGCAGCTTAAGGGGTAGCGGGAGGGCCAGGTACAATGAGCAGTTCTTC
CDR3 protein: CASSLRGSGRARYNEQFF

D gene: NA
clone size: NA
J gene: TRBJ1-1
V gene: TRBV12-5
CDR3 DNA: TGTGCTAGTGGTGCAGGGAACACTGAAGCTTTCTTT
CDR3 protein: CASGAGNTEAFF

D gene: NA
clone size: NA
J gene: TRBJ2-7
V gene: TRBV23-1
CDR3 DNA: TGCGCCAGCAGTCAATCGACCGGGACAAACTCCTACGAGCAGTACTTC
CDR3 protein: CASSQSTGTNSYEQYF

D gene: TRBD1
clone size: NA
J gene: TRBJ2-5
V gene: TRBV28
CDR3 DNA: TGTGCCAGCAGACTCTCAGGGGGCAAGGGAGAGACCCAGTACTTC
CDR3 protein: CASRLSGGKGETQYF

D gene: TRBD1
clone size: NA
J gene: TRBJ1-4
V gene: TRBV7-6
CDR3 DNA: TGTGCCAGCAGCTTAGGAAAACAGGGGGATGAAAAACTGTTTTTT
CDR3 protein: CASSLGKQGDEKLFF